This T cell receptor (beta chain) came from a study of tumor-infiltrating lymphocytes in localized non-small cell lung cancer. This CDR3 has 13 amino acids. V gave up 2 bases and J gave up 3 bases, with 8 bases separating them. In germline, CDR1 is MNHEY, CDR2 SMNVEV (reference sequence). Data came from immunoSEQ multiplex PCR; TCRdb stores just in-frame clones and leaves some out. The sample has about 13,000 clones, around 70% seen once; the top ten hold approximately 14%. The TCR was taken from a human donor with non-small cell lung cancer. V is TRBV27 and J is TRBJ2-7, with a tentative D call TRBD1 (6 bases). The sequenced sample was uninvolved lung tissue not adjacent to the tumor. CDR3 residues: CASSLIQGYEQYF. The CDR3 bases are TGTGCCAGCAGTTTAATACAGGGCTACGAGCAGTACTTC.